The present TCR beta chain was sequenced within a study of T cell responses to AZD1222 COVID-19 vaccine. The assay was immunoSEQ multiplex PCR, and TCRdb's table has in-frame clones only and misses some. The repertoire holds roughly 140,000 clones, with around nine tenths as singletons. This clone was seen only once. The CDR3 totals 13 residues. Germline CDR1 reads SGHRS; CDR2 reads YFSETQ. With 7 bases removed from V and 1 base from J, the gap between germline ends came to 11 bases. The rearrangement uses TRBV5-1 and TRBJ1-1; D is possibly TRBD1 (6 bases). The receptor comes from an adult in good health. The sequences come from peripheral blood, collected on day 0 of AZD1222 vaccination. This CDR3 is CASGLTGNTEAFF. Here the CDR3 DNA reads TGCGCCAGCGGATTGACAGGGAACACTGAAGCTTTCTTT.